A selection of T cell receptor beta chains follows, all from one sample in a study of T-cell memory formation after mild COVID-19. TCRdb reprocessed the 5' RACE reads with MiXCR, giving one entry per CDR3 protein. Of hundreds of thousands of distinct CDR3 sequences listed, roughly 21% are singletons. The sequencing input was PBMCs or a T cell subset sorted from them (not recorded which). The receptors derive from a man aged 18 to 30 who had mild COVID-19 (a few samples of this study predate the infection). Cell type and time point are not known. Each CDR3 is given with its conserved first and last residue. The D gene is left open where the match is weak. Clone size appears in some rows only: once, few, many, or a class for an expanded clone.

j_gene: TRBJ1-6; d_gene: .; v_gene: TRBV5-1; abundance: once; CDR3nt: TGCGCCAGCAGCTCCCAGGGTACTGTATCACCCCTCCACTTT; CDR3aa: CASSSQGTVSPLHF
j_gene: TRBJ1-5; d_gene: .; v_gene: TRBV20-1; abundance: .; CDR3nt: TGCAGTGCTAGAGATTTAAGGGAACTCAATCAGCCCCAGCATTTT; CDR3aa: CSARDLRELNQPQHF
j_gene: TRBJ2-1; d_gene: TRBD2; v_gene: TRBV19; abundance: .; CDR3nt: TGTGCCAGTTCCGGGGGGTATTCCTACAATGAGCAGTTCTTC; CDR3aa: CASSGGYSYNEQFF
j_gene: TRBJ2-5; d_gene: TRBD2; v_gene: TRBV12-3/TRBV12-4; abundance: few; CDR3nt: TGTGCCAGCAGCCTGACTAGCGGGGGGGGATTCCAAGAGACCCAGTACTTC; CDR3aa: CASSLTSGGGFQETQYF
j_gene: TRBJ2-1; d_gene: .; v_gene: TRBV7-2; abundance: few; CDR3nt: TGTGCCAGCAGTAGGGGGGGGGCCCCCGAGCAGTTCTTC; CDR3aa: CASSRGGAPEQFF
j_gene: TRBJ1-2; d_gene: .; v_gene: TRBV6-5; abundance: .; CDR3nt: TGTGCCAGCAGCCCAACAGGGAGCTATGGCTACACCTTC; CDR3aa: CASSPTGSYGYTF
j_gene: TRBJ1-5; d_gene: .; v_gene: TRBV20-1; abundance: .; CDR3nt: TGCAGTGCTAGCGAGCCCGGTCAGCCCCAGCATTTT; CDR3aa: CSASEPGQPQHF
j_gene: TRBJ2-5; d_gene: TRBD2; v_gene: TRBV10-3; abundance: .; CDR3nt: TGTGCCATCAGTGAGCCGTTTGGGGGGGGTGAGACCCAGTACTTC; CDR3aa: CAISEPFGGGETQYF
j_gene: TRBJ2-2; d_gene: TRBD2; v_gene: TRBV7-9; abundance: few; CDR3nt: TGTGCCAGCAGCTTGACTAGCGGGGTGTACGGGGAGCTGTTTTTT; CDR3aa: CASSLTSGVYGELFF
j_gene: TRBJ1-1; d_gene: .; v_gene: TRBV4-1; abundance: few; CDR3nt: TGCGCCAGCAGTAAGATACAGGGAGCCGCTTTCTTT; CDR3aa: CASSKIQGAAFF
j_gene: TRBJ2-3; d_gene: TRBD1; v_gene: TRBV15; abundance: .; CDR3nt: TGTGCCACCAGCAGGGTACAGGGGTACACCACAGATACGCAGTATTTT; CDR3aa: CATSRVQGYTTDTQYF
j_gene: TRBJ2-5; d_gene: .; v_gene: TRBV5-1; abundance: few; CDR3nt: TGCGCCAGCAGCTCCTCTGGGGGGACGGGAGAGACCCAGTACTTC; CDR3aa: CASSSSGGTGETQYF
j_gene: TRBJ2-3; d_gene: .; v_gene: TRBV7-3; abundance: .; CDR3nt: TGTGCCAGCAGCTTAAGTCCGACAGCCACAGATACGCAGTATTTT; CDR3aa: CASSLSPTATDTQYF
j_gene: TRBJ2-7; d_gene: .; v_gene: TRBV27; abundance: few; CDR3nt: TGTGCCAGCACTTGGGGTTACGAGCAGTACTTC; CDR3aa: CASTWGYEQYF
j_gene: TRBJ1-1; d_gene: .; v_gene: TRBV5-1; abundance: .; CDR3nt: TGCGCCAGCAGCACCGGGGAGAACACTGAAGCTTTCTTT; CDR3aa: CASSTGENTEAFF
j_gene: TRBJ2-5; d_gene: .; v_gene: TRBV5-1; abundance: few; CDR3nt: TGCGCCAGCAGCTTGGCCGGCGGCGGGGAAGTGGAGACCCAGTACTTC; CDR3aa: CASSLAGGGEVETQYF
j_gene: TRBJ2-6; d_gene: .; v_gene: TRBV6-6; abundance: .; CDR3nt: TGTGCCAGCAGTTACGCGGCCGGAGGGGCCAACGTCCTGACTTTC; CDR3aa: CASSYAAGGANVLTF
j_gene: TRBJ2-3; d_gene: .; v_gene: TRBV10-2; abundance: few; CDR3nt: TGCGCCAGCTCCGCCGGGACTCTGGATACGCAGTATTTT; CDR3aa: CASSAGTLDTQYF
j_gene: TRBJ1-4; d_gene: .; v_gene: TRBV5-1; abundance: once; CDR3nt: TGCGCCAGCAGCTTGGGAGGGAGAACTAATGAAAAACTGTTTTTT; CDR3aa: CASSLGGRTNEKLFF
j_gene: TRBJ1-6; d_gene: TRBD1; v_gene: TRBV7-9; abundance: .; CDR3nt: TGTGCCAGCAGCTGGACAGGCGATAATTCACCCCTCCACTTT; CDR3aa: CASSWTGDNSPLHF
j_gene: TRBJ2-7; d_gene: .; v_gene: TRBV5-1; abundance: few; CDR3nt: TGCGCCCGCCTTGGGTGGGGGAGATACGAGCAGTACTTC; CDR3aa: CARLGWGRYEQYF
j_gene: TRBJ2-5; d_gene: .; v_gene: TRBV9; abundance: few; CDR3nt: TGTGCCAGCAGCGCCACAGGGTCCGGAGAGACCCAGTACTTC; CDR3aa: CASSATGSGETQYF
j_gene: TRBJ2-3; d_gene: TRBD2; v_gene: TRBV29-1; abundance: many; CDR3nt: TGCAGCGTTGACCCCGCGGGGGGGCCGACAGATACGCAGTATTTT; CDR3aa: CSVDPAGGPTDTQYF
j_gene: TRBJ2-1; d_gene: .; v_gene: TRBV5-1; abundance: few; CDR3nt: TGCGCCAGCAGCTTAGGTCGGGGTCTTGGTAATGAGCAGTTCTTC; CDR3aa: CASSLGRGLGNEQFF
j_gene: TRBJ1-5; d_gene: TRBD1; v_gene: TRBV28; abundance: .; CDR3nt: TGTGCCAGCAGTCGGATCCGCGGACAGGAGAATCAGCCCCAGCATTTT; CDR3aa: CASSRIRGQENQPQHF
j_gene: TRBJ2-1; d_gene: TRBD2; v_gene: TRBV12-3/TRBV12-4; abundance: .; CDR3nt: TGTGCCAGCAGTTCTACTAGCGGGGGGTCCAATGAGCAGTTCTTC; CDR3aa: CASSSTSGGSNEQFF
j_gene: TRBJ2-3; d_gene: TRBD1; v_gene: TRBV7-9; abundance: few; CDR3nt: TGTGCCAGCAGCAATCCGACAGGGGCCCAACGGGATACGCAGTATTTT; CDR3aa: CASSNPTGAQRDTQYF
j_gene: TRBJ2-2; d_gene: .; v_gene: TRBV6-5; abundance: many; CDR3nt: TGTGCCAGCAGTCCTGAAGGGGGTTGGACCGGGGAGCTGTTTTTT; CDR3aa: CASSPEGGWTGELFF
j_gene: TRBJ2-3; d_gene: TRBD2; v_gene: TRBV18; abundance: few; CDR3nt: TGTGCCAGCTCACCACCGGGGGGTAGCGGGAGCACAGATACGCAGTATTTT; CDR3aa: CASSPPGGSGSTDTQYF
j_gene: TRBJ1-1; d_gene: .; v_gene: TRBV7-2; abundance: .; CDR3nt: TGTGCCAGCAGCAAGCAACCCAGGAACACTGAAGCTTTCTTT; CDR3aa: CASSKQPRNTEAFF
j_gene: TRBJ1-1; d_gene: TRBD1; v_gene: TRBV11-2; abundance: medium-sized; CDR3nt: TGTGCCAGCAGTTTAGACAGGGTCTACACTGAAGCTTTCTTT; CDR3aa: CASSLDRVYTEAFF
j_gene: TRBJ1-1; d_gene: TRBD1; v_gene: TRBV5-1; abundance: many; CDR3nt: TGCGCCAGCAGCTTTACAGGGGTGTACACTGAAGCTTTCTTT; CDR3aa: CASSFTGVYTEAFF
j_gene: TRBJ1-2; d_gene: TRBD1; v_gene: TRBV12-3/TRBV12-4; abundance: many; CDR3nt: TGTGCCAGCAGCCAGGGACAGGGAAACTATGGCTACACCTTC; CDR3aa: CASSQGQGNYGYTF
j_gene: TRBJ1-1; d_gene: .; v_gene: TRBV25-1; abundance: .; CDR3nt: TGTGCCAGCAGTCCGTCTCCATCCACTGAAGCTTTCTTT; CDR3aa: CASSPSPSTEAFF
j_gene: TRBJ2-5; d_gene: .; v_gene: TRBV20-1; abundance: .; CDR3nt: TGCAGTGCTAGAGAGTCAGGGACGGCAAAAGAGACCCAGTACTTC; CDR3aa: CSARESGTAKETQYF
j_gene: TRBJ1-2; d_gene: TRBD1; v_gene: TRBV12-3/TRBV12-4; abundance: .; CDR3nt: TGTGCCAGCAGTTTTTTTACAGGGGGCGCGTATGGCTACACCTTC; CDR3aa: CASSFFTGGAYGYTF
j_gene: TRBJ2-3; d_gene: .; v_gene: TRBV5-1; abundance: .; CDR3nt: TGCGCCAGCAGCGTCCAGGAGCCGCACACAGATACGCAGTATTTT; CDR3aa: CASSVQEPHTDTQYF
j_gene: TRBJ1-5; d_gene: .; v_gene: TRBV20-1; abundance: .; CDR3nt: TGCAGTGCTAGTCTAGGTTTGGATCAGCCCCAGCATTTT; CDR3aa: CSASLGLDQPQHF
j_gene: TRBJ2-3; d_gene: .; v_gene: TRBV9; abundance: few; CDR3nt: TGTGCCAGCAGCGTAAGCCGGGGGTCCCGGGATACGCAGTATTTT; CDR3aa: CASSVSRGSRDTQYF
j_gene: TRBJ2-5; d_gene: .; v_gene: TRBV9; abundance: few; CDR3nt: TGTGCCAGCAGCGTAGCTCTCACTCCCGGGGAGACCCAGTACTTC; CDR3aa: CASSVALTPGETQYF
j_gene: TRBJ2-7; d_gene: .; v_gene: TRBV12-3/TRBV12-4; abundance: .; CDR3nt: TGTGCCAGCAGTTTAACAGAGTTCTACGAGCAGTACTTC; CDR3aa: CASSLTEFYEQYF
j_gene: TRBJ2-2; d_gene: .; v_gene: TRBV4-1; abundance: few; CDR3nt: TGCGCCAGCAGCCCCGGGGCGGCCGGGGAGCTGTTTTTT; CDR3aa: CASSPGAAGELFF
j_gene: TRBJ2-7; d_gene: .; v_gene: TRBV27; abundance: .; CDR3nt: TGTGCCAGCAACCCTACCGGTCGTCCCTACGAGCAGTACTTC; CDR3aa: CASNPTGRPYEQYF
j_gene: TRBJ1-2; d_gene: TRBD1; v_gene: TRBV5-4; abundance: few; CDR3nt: TGTGCCAGCAGCTTGGAGGGGGCGCCTTATGGCTACACCTTC; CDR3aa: CASSLEGAPYGYTF
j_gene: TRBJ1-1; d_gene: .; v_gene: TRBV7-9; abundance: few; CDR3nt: TGTGCCAGCAGCTTTTTCGGGTTAGGGGACACTGAAGCTTTCTTT; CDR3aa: CASSFFGLGDTEAFF
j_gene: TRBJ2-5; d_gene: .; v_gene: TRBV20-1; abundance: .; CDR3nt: TGCAGTGTCGAGCATGCGGCGGGGACACAAGAGACCCAGTACTTC; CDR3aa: CSVEHAAGTQETQYF
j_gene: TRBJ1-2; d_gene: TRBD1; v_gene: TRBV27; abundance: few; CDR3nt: TGTGCCAGCAGTCCGTTAGGACAGGGATCTAACTATGGCTACACCTTC; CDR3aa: CASSPLGQGSNYGYTF
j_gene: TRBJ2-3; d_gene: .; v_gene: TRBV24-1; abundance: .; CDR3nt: TGTGCCACCCACGGCCTAAACTACACAGATACGCAGTATTTT; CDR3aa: CATHGLNYTDTQYF
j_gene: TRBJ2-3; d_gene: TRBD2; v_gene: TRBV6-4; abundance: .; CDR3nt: TGTGCCAGCAGTGACTCTAGCGGGGGGCCAGATACGCAGTATTTT; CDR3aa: CASSDSSGGPDTQYF
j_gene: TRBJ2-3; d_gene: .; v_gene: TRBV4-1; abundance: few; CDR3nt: TGCGCCAGCAGCCAAGACGAGGTGGCCCGCGGCACAGATACGCAGTATTTT; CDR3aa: CASSQDEVARGTDTQYF